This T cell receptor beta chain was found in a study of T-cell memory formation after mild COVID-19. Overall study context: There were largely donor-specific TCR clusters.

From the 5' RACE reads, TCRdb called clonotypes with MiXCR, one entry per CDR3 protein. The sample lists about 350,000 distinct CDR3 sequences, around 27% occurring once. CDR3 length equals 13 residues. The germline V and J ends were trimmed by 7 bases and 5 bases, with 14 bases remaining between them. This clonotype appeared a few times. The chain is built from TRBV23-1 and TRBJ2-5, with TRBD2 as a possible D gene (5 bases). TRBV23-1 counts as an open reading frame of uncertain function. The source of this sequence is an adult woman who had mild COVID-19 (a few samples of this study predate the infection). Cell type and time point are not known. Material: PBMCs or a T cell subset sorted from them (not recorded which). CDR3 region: CASITSGEETQYF. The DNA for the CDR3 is TGCGCCAGCATTACCTCTGGGGAGGAGACCCAGTACTTC.